This record covers a single TCR beta chain. Its antigen is as yet unknown. The sample is drawn from a study of OX40 agonist ivuxolimab in advanced cancers. Looking at the study overall: With ivuxolimab, an agonistic anti-OX40 (CD134) antibody, patients were treated. Overall study results and limits: At 0.1 to 3.0 mg/kg, CD4+ and CD8+ blood T cells expanded clonally by week 6. Researchers report that CD8+ T cells had, on average, more expanded clones than CD4+.

Germline V lookup: CDR1 MNHNS, CDR2 SASEGT. This CDR3 spans 13 amino acids. The germline V and J ends were trimmed by 2 bases and 6 bases, with 8 bases remaining between them. Sequencing was performed with immunoSEQ multiplex PCR; in TCRdb, only in-frame clones are kept and a portion is missing. The sample has about 78,000 clones, about 90% seen once. The sequences come from CD4+ or CD8+ T cells sorted from blood, collected in a trial of the OX40 agonist ivuxolimab. This TCR came from an adult with an advanced solid tumor such as melanoma, head and neck, liver or kidney cancer. This chain links TRBV6-1 with TRBJ1-5; no definite D call. Written as DNA, the CDR3 is TGTGCCAGCAGTGAACCCCCTCCTCAGCCCCAGCATTTT. This gives the protein CASSEPPPQPQHF.